This entry concerns a single T cell receptor (beta chain). Its antigen has not been determined. Per-nucleotide qualities are absent, and no much larger clonotype sits a single base away. Library preparation was by the immunoSEQ multiplex PCR assay. In TCRdb, the immuneACCESS table is reduced to in-frame sequences with V and J assigned. These tables do not hold every clone; where another copy was compared, an unresolved V gene accounts for under half, and the others remain unexplained. This sample has over 450,000 clones in its table, and approximately 80% of those were observed once. Clones ranked in the top ten supply 0.013% of the sample. The data originate from a study of shared T cell receptors in the human thymus (dated by TCRdb to the early 2020s). Study-wide context: The study examined how self-reactive, shared T-cell receptor alpha chains are generated in the human thymus.

CDR1 SGHRS and CDR2 YFSETQ were looked up in the germline V gene. Taken from cysteine to phenylalanine, the CDR3 has 15 residues. Kept here is only the CDR3 DNA, which spans 45 bases and is read in frame from base 1. V is reduced by 7 bases and J by 8 bases, leaving a spacing of 21 bases between them. The same specimen was also included in a second study, on human thymus T cells. Looking at the second paper: Donors were immunologically healthy infants undergoing open corrective cardiac surgery for congenital heart defects in Finland. Thymus tissue was collected as surgical resects that were removed during corrective cardiac surgery. Both the thymic and the peripheral blood repertoires appeared to show biased V and J gene segment usage. The related research reported highly overlapping thymic TCR repertoires among unrelated individuals. The study described the TCR alpha and beta repertoires in roughly 8 infant thymus samples and a few matching peripheral blood samples. The infant donors were roughly 7 to 244 days old, and the cohort included roughly six males and a couple of females. Thymocytes were released mechanically from tissue and stored at -70 °C as pellets of about 9-32 million cells. A QIAsymphony instrument was used to extract genomic DNA from the frozen cell pellets. The immunoSEQ multiplex PCR assay was used to amplify the TCRB and TCRAD loci from a standardized amount of quality-controlled genomic DNA. The amplicons spanned the V(D)J region and were long enough to cover the CDR3 and allow V and J genes to be identified. Amplicon sequencing was performed on an Illumina platform through the commercial immunoSEQ service. Primer bias and sequencing errors were corrected as previously described, and TCRAD and TCRB definitions were based on the IMGT database. Repertoires were analysed with immunoSEQ Analyzer 3.0 and VDJTools, covering basic statistics, V/J segment usage, diversity estimates, rarefaction and pairwise overlap. Diversity was estimated with Chao1, ChaoE, Efron-Thisted, Shannon and inverse Simpson indices, and also on datasets down-sampled to the smallest sample. For repertoire overlap, CDR3 nucleotide sequence, V gene and J gene had to match strictly, and clustering was done by Jaccard-based multidimensional scaling. On average, roughly 850,000 unique TCRB clonotypes were obtained from thymus samples, compared with about 84,000 from blood samples.

This TCR was recovered from a boy less than two years old with a congenital heart defect. Donor details come from another sample of the same person, matched by shared clones. Sequencing was carried out using thymocytes. This sequence uses TRBV5-1 and TRBJ1-4; D gene: possibly TRBD1, on 5 matching bases. The CDR3 is CASRSLGGEKEKLFF. The DNA sequence is TGCGCCAGCCGATCCCTGGGGGGAGAGAAGGAAAAACTGTTTTTT.